This record looks at one TCR beta chain sequence and its context. Its antigen is not known. Pools of viral peptides were used by the ViraFEST assay to expand antigen-specific CD4+ T cells ahead of sequencing. At the end of nine to ten days of culture, CD4+ T cells were isolated. This individual tested PCR-positive for SARS-CoV-2 infection between March and December 2020. The CDR3 extends over 13 amino acids. The V and J ends lost 4 bases and 0 bases respectively, with 4 bases between them. Germline loops: CDR1 GTSNPN, CDR2 SVGIG (reference sequence). This record belongs to a study of vaccination effects on CD4 cells after COVID-19. Findings and limits, study-wide: Vaccine- and infection-induced clones showed marked clonal contraction late following vaccination.

Assay used: immunoSEQ multiplex PCR; TCRdb lists only in-frame clones, some missing. The data contain roughly 25,000 clones, approximately 78% of them singletons. The sequencing here drew on CD4+ T cells from PBMCs cultured with HCoV-NL63 spike peptides, taken before COVID-19 vaccination. The chain uses TRBV30 and TRBJ1-6; unclear D gene. The sequence was obtained from a human donor who had a prior SARS-CoV-2 infection. The CDR3 region is CAWMGSYNSPLHF. The CDR3 nucleotides read TGTGCCTGGATGGGCTCCTATAATTCACCCCTCCACTTT.